The rows below give T cell receptor beta chains drawn from one sample of a study of shared clonotypes between healthy human individuals. Only in-frame clones appear in the TCRdb table, and some are missing; sequencing was by immunoSEQ multiplex PCR. The sample lists some 2.4 million clones; 93% were seen once. Material: naive CD4+ T cells from PBMCs. The receptors were gathered from a man aged 18 to 29 in good health. Some clones in this sample may be carry-over from other donors' samples. The CDR3 runs from the conserved cysteine through the conserved F or W. Fields, in order: CDR3 DNA, CDR3 protein, clone size, J gene, V gene, D gene. A D gene is named only where the DNA matches it firmly. Where a row states a size, it is once, few, many or the class of an expanded clone; other rows omit it.

TGCGCCAGCAGCTCTCCCAGGGGTGCGAACACTGAAGCTTTCTTT | CASSSPRGANTEAFF | NA | TRBJ1-1 | TRBV5-1 | NA
TGTGCCAGTAGTGGCAGGGGCTATGGCTACACCTTC | CASSGRGYGYTF | NA | TRBJ1-2 | TRBV19 | NA
TGTGCCAGCAGCTTAGGTCCAGCCCCAACCTACAATGAGCAGTTCTTC | CASSLGPAPTYNEQFF | NA | TRBJ2-1 | TRBV7-2 | NA
TGTGCCAGCAGTTTATGGGCCAGGCGAAACCAAGAGACCCAGTACTTC | CASSLWARRNQETQYF | NA | TRBJ2-5 | TRBV28 | NA
TGTGCCAGCAGTTACAGGGGGGCGGAGACCCAGTACTTC | CASSYRGAETQYF | NA | TRBJ2-5 | TRBV2 | TRBD1
TGCAGCGTTGAGGGGACAGCCAACACCGGGGAGCTGTTTTTT | CSVEGTANTGELFF | few | TRBJ2-2 | TRBV29-1 | TRBD1
TGCGCCAGCAGCTTATCGAGGGGACTTTCTAGCACAGATACGCAGTATTTT | CASSLSRGLSSTDTQYF | NA | TRBJ2-3 | TRBV5-1 | NA
TGTGCTAGTGGCGGGACAGGGAGCACTGAAGCTTTCTTT | CASGGTGSTEAFF | NA | TRBJ1-1 | TRBV12-5 | TRBD1
TGTGCCAGCAGCGTAGGATTTCGGACAAAGAACACCGGGGAGCTGTTTTTT | CASSVGFRTKNTGELFF | NA | TRBJ2-2 | TRBV9 | NA
TGTGCCAGCAGCTTAGGTCGGGGGGAAAAACTGTTTTTT | CASSLGRGEKLFF | NA | TRBJ1-4 | TRBV7-2 | NA
TGTGCCAGCAGAGGGGCCCCCGGGGGGGGCCAAAACATTCAGTACTTC | CASRGAPGGGQNIQYF | NA | TRBJ2-4 | TRBV28 | TRBD2
TGCGCCAGCCATGAGGGGACCTATGGCTACACCTTC | CASHEGTYGYTF | few | TRBJ1-2 | TRBV10-1 | NA
TGTGCCTGGAACCCAACCCAACAGGAGACGCTCACCTTC | CAWNPTQQETLTF | NA | TRBJ1-2 | TRBV30 | NA
TGCGCCAGCAGCCAAGATTCACGGTGGGTCTGGGATGGCTACACCTTC | CASSQDSRWVWDGYTF | once | TRBJ1-2 | TRBV4-3 | NA
TGTGCCAGCAGTTTCCCCACCCGCACAGATACGCAGTATTTT | CASSFPTRTDTQYF | NA | TRBJ2-3 | TRBV6-6 | NA
TGTGCCAGCAGTCCCCACACAACCGGGGAGCTGTTTTTT | CASSPHTTGELFF | NA | TRBJ2-2 | TRBV6-6 | NA
TGTGCCAGCTCGAGGGACAGCTCCTACGAGCAGTACTTC | CASSRDSSYEQYF | NA | TRBJ2-7 | TRBV18 | TRBD1
TGCGCCAGCAGCAACGGGTGGGGCAATCAGCCCCAGCATTTT | CASSNGWGNQPQHF | NA | TRBJ1-5 | TRBV5-1 | NA
TGTGCCAGCAGCTTTGGACTAAGCACCGGGGAGCTGTTTTTT | CASSFGLSTGELFF | NA | TRBJ2-2 | TRBV11-2 | NA
TGTGCCAGCACACAGGGTCGACTCGGCGGCTACACCTTC | CASTQGRLGGYTF | NA | TRBJ1-2 | TRBV28 | NA
TGCAGCGTCTCCGGGGTGGTCAGCTCGGTAAATGAGCAGTTCTTC | CSVSGVVSSVNEQFF | NA | TRBJ2-1 | TRBV29-1 | NA
TGCGCCAGCAGCTTGGAAGTATCCTCCCACAATGAGCAGTTCTTC | CASSLEVSSHNEQFF | NA | TRBJ2-1 | TRBV5-1 | NA
TGTGCCAGCAGCTTAGGGACAGGGTTCGTCCACGAGCAGTACTTC | CASSLGTGFVHEQYF | once | TRBJ2-7 | TRBV7-3 | TRBD1
TGTGCCAGCAGTGAAGCGTACCAAGGGAACACTGAAGCTTTCTTT | CASSEAYQGNTEAFF | few | TRBJ1-1 | TRBV2 | NA
TGTGCCAGCAGTTTACGGACCACCGGGGAGCTGTTTTTT | CASSLRTTGELFF | NA | TRBJ2-2 | TRBV27 | NA
TGTGCCAGCAGTGACTGGGGACAGATAGCACCCTTTGGCGAGCAGTACTTC | CASSDWGQIAPFGEQYF | NA | TRBJ2-7 | TRBV6-4 | TRBD1
TGTGCCAGCAGTGCTTCTTGGGTCGGCAATCAGCCCCAGCATTTT | CASSASWVGNQPQHF | NA | TRBJ1-5 | TRBV6-1 | NA
TGTGCCAGCAGCCTAGGTACGGGAGATGAGGATGAGCAGTTCTTC | CASSLGTGDEDEQFF | NA | TRBJ2-1 | TRBV4-2 | NA
TGTGCCAGCGACAGGATCCTCCGGCAGTTCTTC | CASDRILRQFF | NA | TRBJ2-1 | TRBV25-1 | NA
TGTGCCATCAGTGAGGCCGGGACGGATGCTTTGGGAGACACTGAAGCTTTCTTT | CAISEAGTDALGDTEAFF | NA | TRBJ1-1 | TRBV10-3 | NA
TGTGCCAGCAGCTTATTGGTTGTTCTACGACAGGGTGGTTCACCCCTCCACTTT | CASSLLVVLRQGGSPLHF | once | TRBJ1-6 | TRBV7-8 | TRBD1
TGCGCCAGCAGGGGGAGGGGGAACCAAGAGACCCAGTACTTC | CASRGRGNQETQYF | NA | TRBJ2-5 | TRBV5-1 | NA
TGTGCCAGCAGCGAGCCAGGGGAAGTTAATCAGCCCCAGCATTTT | CASSEPGEVNQPQHF | NA | TRBJ1-5 | TRBV9 | NA
TGTGCCAGTAGTTTTCCCCCTCGGGCTAGCGGGAGACCGAATGAGCAGTTCTTC | CASSFPPRASGRPNEQFF | once | TRBJ2-1 | TRBV19 | TRBD2
TGTGCCAGCGTCCCGGGACAGGGGTCCTACTATGGCTACACCTTC | CASVPGQGSYYGYTF | NA | TRBJ1-2 | TRBV9 | TRBD1
TGCGCCAGCAGCTCCCCCGGGACAGATACGCAGTATTTT | CASSSPGTDTQYF | NA | TRBJ2-3 | TRBV10-1 | NA
TGTGCCAGCAGCTTCACAGGGACAGAATACAATGAGCAGTTCTTC | CASSFTGTEYNEQFF | NA | TRBJ2-1 | TRBV7-3 | TRBD1
TGTGCCAGCAGCTCCTTCCCGGCAGATACGCAGTATTTT | CASSSFPADTQYF | NA | TRBJ2-3 | TRBV11-2 | NA
TGTGCCAGCAGCCTGGGACAGGGGATTTCCTACGAGCAGTACTTC | CASSLGQGISYEQYF | NA | TRBJ2-7 | TRBV28 | TRBD1
TGTGCCAGCAGGCCTGAGATGAACACTGAAGCTTTCTTT | CASRPEMNTEAFF | NA | TRBJ1-1 | TRBV2 | NA
TGCAGCGTCGGCCAGAGGCTACCAGATACGCAGTATTTT | CSVGQRLPDTQYF | NA | TRBJ2-3 | TRBV29-1 | NA
TGTGCCAGCAGCCCCGGGTGGGGGCAAGAGACCCAGTACTTC | CASSPGWGQETQYF | once | TRBJ2-5 | TRBV7-6 | NA
TGTGCCAGCAGTTTCTCGCGTGGGTCCGGGGCCAACGTCCTGACTTTC | CASSFSRGSGANVLTF | NA | TRBJ2-6 | TRBV27 | NA
TGTGCCAGCAGCCCGACAGGGTCCGAGACCCAGTACTTC | CASSPTGSETQYF | NA | TRBJ2-5 | TRBV7-2 | TRBD1
TGCGCCAGCAGCTCCACAGGGGGCGCAACTGAAGCTTTCTTT | CASSSTGGATEAFF | once | TRBJ1-1 | TRBV5-1 | TRBD1
TGTGCCAGCAGCGCACGACAGGGGGCGCCCAATGAAAAACTGTTTTTT | CASSARQGAPNEKLFF | NA | TRBJ1-4 | TRBV9 | TRBD1
TGCGCCAGCAGCCCACCGGTGGTAGCGGAAAGCGGAGATACGCAGTATTTT | CASSPPVVAESGDTQYF | NA | TRBJ2-3 | TRBV5-1 | NA
TGTGCCAGCAGCGTTGGGGGGAGGGCCCCCAACACTGAAGCTTTCTTT | CASSVGGRAPNTEAFF | NA | TRBJ1-1 | TRBV9 | NA
TGTGCCAGCAGCTTCTTAGCGGGAGCGAACGTGAATGAGCAGTTCTTC | CASSFLAGANVNEQFF | NA | TRBJ2-1 | TRBV9 | TRBD2
TGTGCCACCAGCAGAGGTGGGACCTACGAGCAGTACTTC | CATSRGGTYEQYF | NA | TRBJ2-7 | TRBV15 | NA
TGTGCCTGGCAACCGGGGGCTCCCTCGGGTGAGCAGTTCTTC | CAWQPGAPSGEQFF | NA | TRBJ2-1 | TRBV30 | NA
TGTGCCAGCAGCCCAAATAACAGGGGACCCCCGGATACGCAGTATTTT | CASSPNNRGPPDTQYF | NA | TRBJ2-3 | TRBV7-9 | TRBD1
TGTGCCAGCAGCTTAGGGTCCCCCGGACGGAACACCATATATTTT | CASSLGSPGRNTIYF | once | TRBJ1-3 | TRBV7-9 | NA
TGTGCCAGCACCAAAGGGGGGTGGGAGACCCAGTACTTC | CASTKGGWETQYF | NA | TRBJ2-5 | TRBV7-8 | NA